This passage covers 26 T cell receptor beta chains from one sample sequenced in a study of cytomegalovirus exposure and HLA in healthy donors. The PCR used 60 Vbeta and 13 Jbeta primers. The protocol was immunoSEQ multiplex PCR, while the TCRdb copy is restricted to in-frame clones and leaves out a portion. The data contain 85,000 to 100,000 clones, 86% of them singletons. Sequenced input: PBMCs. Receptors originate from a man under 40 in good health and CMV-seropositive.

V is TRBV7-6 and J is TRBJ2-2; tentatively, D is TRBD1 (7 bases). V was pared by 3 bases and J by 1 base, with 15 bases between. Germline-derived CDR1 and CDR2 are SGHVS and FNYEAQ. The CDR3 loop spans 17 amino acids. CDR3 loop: CASSLGRRTGNTGELFF. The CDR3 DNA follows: TGTGCCAGCAGCTTGGGGAGGAGGACAGGGAACACCGGGGAGCTGTTTTTT.

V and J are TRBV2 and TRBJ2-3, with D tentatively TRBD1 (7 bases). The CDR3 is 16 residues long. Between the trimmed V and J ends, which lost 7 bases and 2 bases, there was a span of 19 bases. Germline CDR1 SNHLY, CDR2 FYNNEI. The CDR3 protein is CASKWDFRGDTDTQYF. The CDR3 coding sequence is TGTGCCAGCAAATGGGATTTCAGGGGGGACACAGATACGCAGTATTTT.

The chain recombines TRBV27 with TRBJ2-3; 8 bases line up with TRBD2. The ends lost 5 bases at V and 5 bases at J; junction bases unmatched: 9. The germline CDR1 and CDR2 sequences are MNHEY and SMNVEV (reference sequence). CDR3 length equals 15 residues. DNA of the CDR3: TGTGCCAGCAGTCCGTGGACTAGCATGGTAGATACGCAGTATTTT. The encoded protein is CASSPWTSMVDTQYF.

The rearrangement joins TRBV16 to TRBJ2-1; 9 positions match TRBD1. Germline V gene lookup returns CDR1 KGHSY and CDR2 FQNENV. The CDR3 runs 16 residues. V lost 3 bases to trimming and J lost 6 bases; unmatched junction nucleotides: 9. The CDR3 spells CASSHFTGQGGNEQFF. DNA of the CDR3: TGTGCCAGCAGCCATTTTACGGGACAGGGCGGCAATGAGCAGTTCTTC.

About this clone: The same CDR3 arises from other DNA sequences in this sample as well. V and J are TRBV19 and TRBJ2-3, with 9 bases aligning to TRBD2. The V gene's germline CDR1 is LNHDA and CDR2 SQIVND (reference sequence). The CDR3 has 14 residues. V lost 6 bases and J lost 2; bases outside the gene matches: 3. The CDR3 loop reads CASRTSGSTDTQYF. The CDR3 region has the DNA TGTGCCAGTAGGACTAGCGGATCCACAGATACGCAGTATTTT.

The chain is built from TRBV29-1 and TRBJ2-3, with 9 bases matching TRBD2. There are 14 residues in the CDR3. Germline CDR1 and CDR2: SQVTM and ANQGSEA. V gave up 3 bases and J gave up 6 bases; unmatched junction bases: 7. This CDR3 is CSVDGLAGEDTQYF. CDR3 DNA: TGCAGCGTTGATGGGTTAGCGGGAGAGGATACGCAGTATTTT.

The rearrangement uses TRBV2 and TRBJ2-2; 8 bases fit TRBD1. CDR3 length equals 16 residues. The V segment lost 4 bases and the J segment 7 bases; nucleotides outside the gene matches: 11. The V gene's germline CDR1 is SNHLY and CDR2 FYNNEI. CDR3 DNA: TGTGCCAGCAGTGTGATCCCAGGGGGCTCTAACGGGGAGCTGTTTTTT. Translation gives CASSVIPGGSNGELFF.

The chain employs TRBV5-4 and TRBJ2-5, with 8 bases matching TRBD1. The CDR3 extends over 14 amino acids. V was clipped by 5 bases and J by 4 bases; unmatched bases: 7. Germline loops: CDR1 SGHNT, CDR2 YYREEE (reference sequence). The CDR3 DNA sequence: TGTGCCAGCAGAAAGGACAGGGTAGGAGAGACCCAGTACTTC. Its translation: CASRKDRVGETQYF.

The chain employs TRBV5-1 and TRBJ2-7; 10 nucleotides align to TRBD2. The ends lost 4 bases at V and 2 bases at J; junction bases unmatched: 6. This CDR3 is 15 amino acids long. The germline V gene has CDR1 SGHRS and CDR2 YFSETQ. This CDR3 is CASSPAGGGPYEQYF. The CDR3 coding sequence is TGCGCCAGCAGCCCAGCGGGAGGGGGGCCCTACGAGCAGTACTTC. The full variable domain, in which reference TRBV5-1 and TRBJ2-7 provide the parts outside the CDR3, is KAGVTQTPRYLIKTRGQQVTLSCSPISGHRSVSWYQQTPGQGLQFLFEYFSETQRNKGNFPGRFSGRQFSNSRSEMNVSTLELGDSALYLCASSPAGGGPYEQYFGPGTRLTVT.

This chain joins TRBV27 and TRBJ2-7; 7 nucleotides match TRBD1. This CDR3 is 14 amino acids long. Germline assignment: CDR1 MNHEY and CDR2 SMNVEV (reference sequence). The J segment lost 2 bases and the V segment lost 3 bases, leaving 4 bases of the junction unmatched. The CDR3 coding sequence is TGTGCCAGCAGTTTCCGGGACAGAGCCTACGAGCAGTACTTC. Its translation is CASSFRDRAYEQYF.

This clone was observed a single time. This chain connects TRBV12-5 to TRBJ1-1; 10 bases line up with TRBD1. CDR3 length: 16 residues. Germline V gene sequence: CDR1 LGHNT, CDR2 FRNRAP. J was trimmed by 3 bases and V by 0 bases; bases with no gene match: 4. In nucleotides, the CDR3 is TGTGCTAGTGGTTTGGTAATCGGACAGGGGGACACTGAAGCTTTCTTT. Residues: CASGLVIGQGDTEAFF.

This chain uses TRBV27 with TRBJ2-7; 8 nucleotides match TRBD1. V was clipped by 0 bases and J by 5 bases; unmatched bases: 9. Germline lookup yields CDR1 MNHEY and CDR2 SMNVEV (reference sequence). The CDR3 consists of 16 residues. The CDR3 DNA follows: TGTGCCAGCAGTTTATCGGGGCAGGGGGCGGTCCACGAGCAGTACTTC. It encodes CASSLSGQGAVHEQYF.

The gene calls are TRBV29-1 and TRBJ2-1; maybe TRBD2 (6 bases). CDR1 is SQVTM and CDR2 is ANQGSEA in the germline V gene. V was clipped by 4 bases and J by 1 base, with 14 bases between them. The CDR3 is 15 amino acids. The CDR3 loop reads CSVAFWGRSYNEQFF. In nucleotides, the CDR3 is TGCAGCGTTGCTTTTTGGGGGAGGTCCTACAATGAGCAGTTCTTC.

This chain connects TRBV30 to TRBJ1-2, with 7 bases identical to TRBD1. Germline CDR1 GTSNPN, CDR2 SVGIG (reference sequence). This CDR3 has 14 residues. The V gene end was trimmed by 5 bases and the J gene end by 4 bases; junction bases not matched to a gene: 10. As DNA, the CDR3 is TGTGCCTGGGACTCGGGGCAGGGGGGCTATGGCTACACCTTC. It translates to CAWDSGQGGYGYTF.

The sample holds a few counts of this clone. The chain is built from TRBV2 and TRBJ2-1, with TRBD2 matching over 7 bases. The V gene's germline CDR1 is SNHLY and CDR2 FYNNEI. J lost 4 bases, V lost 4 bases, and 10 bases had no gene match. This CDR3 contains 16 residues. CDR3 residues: CASSGKSGAYYNEQFF. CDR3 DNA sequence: TGTGCCAGCAGTGGGAAAAGCGGGGCGTATTACAATGAGCAGTTCTTC.

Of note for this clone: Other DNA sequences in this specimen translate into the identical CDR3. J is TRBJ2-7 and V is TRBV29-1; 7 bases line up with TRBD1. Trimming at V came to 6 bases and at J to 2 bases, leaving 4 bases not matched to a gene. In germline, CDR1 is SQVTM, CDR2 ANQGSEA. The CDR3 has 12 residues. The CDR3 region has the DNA TGCAGCGTAGGAGACAGGGCCTACGAGCAGTACTTC. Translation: CSVGDRAYEQYF.

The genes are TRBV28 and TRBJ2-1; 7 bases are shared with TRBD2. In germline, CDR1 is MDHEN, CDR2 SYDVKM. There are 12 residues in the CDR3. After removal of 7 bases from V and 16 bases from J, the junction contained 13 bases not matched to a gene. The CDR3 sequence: CASTPGGLLYFF. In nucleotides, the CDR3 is TGTGCCAGCACCCCCGGGGGACTACTATACTTCTTC.

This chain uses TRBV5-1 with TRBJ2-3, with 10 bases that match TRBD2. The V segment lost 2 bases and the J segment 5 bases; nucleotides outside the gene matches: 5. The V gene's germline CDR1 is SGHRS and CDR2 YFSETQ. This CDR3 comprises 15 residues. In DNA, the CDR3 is TGCGCCAGCAGCTTAGCGGGAGGGTCGCGAGATACGCAGTATTTT. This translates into CASSLAGGSRDTQYF.

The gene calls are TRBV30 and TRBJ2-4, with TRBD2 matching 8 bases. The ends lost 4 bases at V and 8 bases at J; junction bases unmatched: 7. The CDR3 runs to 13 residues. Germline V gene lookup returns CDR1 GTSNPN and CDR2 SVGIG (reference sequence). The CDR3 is CAWNLPGGDIQYF. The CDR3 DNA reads TGTGCCTGGAATTTGCCGGGGGGGGACATTCAGTACTTC.

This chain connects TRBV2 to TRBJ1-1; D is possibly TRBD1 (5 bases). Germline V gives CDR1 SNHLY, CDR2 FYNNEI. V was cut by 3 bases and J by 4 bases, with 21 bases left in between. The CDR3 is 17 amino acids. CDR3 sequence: CASSDTPRTPRGTEAFF. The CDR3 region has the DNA TGTGCCAGCAGTGACACACCAAGGACACCCCGCGGCACTGAAGCTTTCTTT.

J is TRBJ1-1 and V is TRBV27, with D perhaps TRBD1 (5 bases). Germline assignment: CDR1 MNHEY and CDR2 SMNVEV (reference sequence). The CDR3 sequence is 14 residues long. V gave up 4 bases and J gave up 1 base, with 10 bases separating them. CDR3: CASSSAGENTEAFF. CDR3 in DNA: TGTGCCAGCAGTTCAGCGGGGGAGAACACTGAAGCTTTCTTT.

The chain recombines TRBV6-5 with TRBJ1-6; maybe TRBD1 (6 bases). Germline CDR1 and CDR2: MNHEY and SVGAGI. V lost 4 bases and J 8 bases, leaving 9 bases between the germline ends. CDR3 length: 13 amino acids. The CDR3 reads CASSSNRDSPLHF. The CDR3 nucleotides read TGTGCCAGCAGTTCCAACAGGGATTCACCCCTCCACTTT.

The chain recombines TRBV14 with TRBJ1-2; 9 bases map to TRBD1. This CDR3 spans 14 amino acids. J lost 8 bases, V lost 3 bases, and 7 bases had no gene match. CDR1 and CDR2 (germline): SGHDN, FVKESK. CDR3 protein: CASSHPRDRAGYTF. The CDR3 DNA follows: TGTGCCAGCAGCCACCCCCGGGACAGGGCGGGCTACACCTTC. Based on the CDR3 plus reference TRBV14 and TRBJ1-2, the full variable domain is EAGVTQFPSHSVIEKGQTVTLRCDPISGHDNLYWYRRVMGKEIKFLLHFVKESKQDESGMPNNRFLAERTGGTYSTLKVQPAELEDSGVYFCASSHPRDRAGYTFGSGTRLTVV.

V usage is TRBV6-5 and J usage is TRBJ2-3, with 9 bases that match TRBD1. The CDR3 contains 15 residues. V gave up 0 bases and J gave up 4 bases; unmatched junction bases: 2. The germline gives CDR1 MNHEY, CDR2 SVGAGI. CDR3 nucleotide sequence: TGTGCCAGCAGTTACTCGGGACAGGGCGCAGATACGCAGTATTTT. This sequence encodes CASSYSGQGADTQYF.

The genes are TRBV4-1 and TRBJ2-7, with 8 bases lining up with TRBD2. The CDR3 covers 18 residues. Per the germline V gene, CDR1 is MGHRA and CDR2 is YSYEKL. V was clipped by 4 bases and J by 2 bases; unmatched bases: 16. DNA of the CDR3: TGCGCCAGCAGCCCCATTGTGTTGGACGGGAGGGCCGCCTACGAGCAGTACTTC. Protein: CASSPIVLDGRAAYEQYF.

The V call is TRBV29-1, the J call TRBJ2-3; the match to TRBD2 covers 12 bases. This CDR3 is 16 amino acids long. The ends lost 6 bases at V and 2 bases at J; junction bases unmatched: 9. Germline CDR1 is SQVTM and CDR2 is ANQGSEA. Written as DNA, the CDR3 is TGCAGCGTCGGCCCTGGACTAGCGGGGACCACAGATACGCAGTATTTT. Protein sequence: CSVGPGLAGTTDTQYF.